Below are 24 T cell receptor beta chains sequenced from a single sample in a study of cytomegalovirus exposure and HLA in healthy donors. The PCR made use of 60 Vbeta and 13 Jbeta primers. Only in-frame clones appear in the TCRdb table, and some are missing; sequencing was by immunoSEQ multiplex PCR. The data contain around 180,000 clones, approximately 80% of them singletons. The sample consisted of PBMCs. The receptors shown here come from a man aged 55 to 69 in good health and CMV-seronegative.

The chain combines TRBV7-9 with TRBJ1-1; a weak D match, TRBD1 (5 bases). Germline CDR1 SEHNR, CDR2 FQNEAQ (reference sequence). V was trimmed by 3 bases and J by 3 bases, leaving 14 bases between them. This CDR3 has 15 residues. DNA for the CDR3: TGTGCCAGCAGCTTCGGCGCTGGGGCCGACACTGAAGCTTTCTTT. Residues: CASSFGAGADTEAFF.

The V gene is TRBV9, the J gene TRBJ2-7; D perhaps matches TRBD1 (8 bases). This CDR3 region has 20 residues. Germline V gives CDR1 SGDLS, CDR2 YYNGEE. Trimming removed 4 bases at V and 3 bases at J, with 32 bases between. Here the CDR3 DNA reads TGTGCCAGCAGCCCCCTCTACAGGGGGGGGGAAGATTGCAATATCTACGAGCAGTACTTC. Amino acid sequence: CASSPLYRGGEDCNIYEQYF.

The DNA of the CDR3 is TGCGCCAGCAGCCAGGACAGGGGGCCAAACACAGATACGCAGTATTTT. It codes for CASSQDRGPNTDTQYF. The V call is TRBV4-1, the J call TRBJ2-3; 11 bases match TRBD1. Germline lookup yields CDR1 MGHRA and CDR2 YSYEKL. The CDR3 extends over 16 amino acids. V trimming: 3 bases; J trimming: 2 bases; junction bases outside the gene matches: 4.

This chain links TRBV4-2 with TRBJ1-1; a weak D match, TRBD1 (6 bases). Looked up from germline, CDR1 is LGHNA and CDR2 is YNFKEQ. The CDR3 has 15 residues. The V end lost 1 base, the J end lost 1 base, and 10 bases lay between the germline ends. DNA for the CDR3: TGTGCCAGCAGCCAAGTGGTGGGGGCGAACACTGAAGCTTTCTTT. Translation: CASSQVVGANTEAFF.

V and J are TRBV10-1 and TRBJ2-1; D gene unclear. Trimming shortened V by 7 bases and J by 6 bases, and 28 bases separated the two germline ends. The germline V gene has CDR1 WNHNN and CDR2 SYGVQD (reference sequence). The CDR3 contains 18 residues. In DNA, the CDR3 is TGCGCCAGCACCGAGTTGGGCCCAAAAACGTGGGCCTGCAATGAGCAGTTCTTC. The encoded protein is CASTELGPKTWACNEQFF.

V usage is TRBV10-2 and J usage is TRBJ1-1; D is uncertain. With 6 bases removed from V and 7 bases from J, the gap between germline ends came to 12 bases. The germline gives CDR1 WSHSY, CDR2 SAAADI. The CDR3 has 12 residues. CDR3 in amino acids: CASSSMAYEAFF. The CDR3 region has the DNA TGCGCCAGCAGCTCAATGGCTTATGAAGCTTTCTTT.

V is TRBV5-1 and J is TRBJ1-1; 10 bases match TRBD1. The V gene end was trimmed by 4 bases and the J gene end by 0 bases; junction bases not matched to a gene: 6. Germline loops: CDR1 SGHRS, CDR2 YFSETQ. The length of the CDR3 is 16 residues. The CDR3 bases are TGCGCCAGCAGCACGACAGGGGGCCCGGTGAACACTGAAGCTTTCTTT. Its protein is CASSTTGGPVNTEAFF. Drawing the rest from reference TRBV5-1 and TRBJ1-1, the complete variable domain is KAGVTQTPRYLIKTRGQQVTLSCSPISGHRSVSWYQQTPGQGLQFLFEYFSETQRNKGNFPGRFSGRQFSNSRSEMNVSTLELGDSALYLCASSTTGGPVNTEAFFGQGTRLTVV.

The V call is TRBV2, the J call TRBJ2-7; the D is unclear. CDR3 length: 14 amino acids. V was cut by 4 bases and J by 2 bases, with 12 bases left in between. The germline V gene has CDR1 SNHLY and CDR2 FYNNEI. Here the CDR3 reads CASSASVLTYEQYF. In DNA, the CDR3 is TGTGCCAGCAGTGCTAGTGTACTTACCTACGAGCAGTACTTC.

A remark on this clone: Other DNA sequences in this sample translate to the same CDR3. The chain couples TRBV14 to TRBJ2-2; TRBD1 aligns across 7 bases. This CDR3 is built from 14 residues. Germline lookup yields CDR1 SGHDN and CDR2 FVKESK. Unmatched junction bases numbered 2, after V lost 1 base and J lost 6 bases. The CDR3 spells CASSQATGAGELFF. The CDR3 coding sequence is TGTGCCAGCAGCCAAGCTACAGGGGCCGGGGAGCTGTTTTTT. The full variable domain, completed using reference TRBV14 and TRBJ2-2, is EAGVTQFPSHSVIEKGQTVTLRCDPISGHDNLYWYRRVMGKEIKFLLHFVKESKQDESGMPNNRFLAERTGGTYSTLKVQPAELEDSGVYFCASSQATGAGELFFGEGSRLTVL.

The V and J genes are TRBV9 and TRBJ2-7; weak D call: TRBD2 (6 bases). The CDR3 extends over 16 amino acids. V was clipped by 0 bases and J by 0 bases, with 13 bases between them. Germline V lookup: CDR1 SGDLS, CDR2 YYNGEE. This CDR3 is CASSVGPGLSSYEQYF. CDR3 bases: TGTGCCAGCAGCGTAGGGCCGGGACTGAGCTCCTACGAGCAGTACTTC.

This clone was seen a handful of times. As DNA, the CDR3 is TGTGCCAGCACCACGGACGGGGAGGGCTCTGGCTACACCTTC. Protein sequence: CASTTDGEGSGYTF. The J gene is TRBJ1-2, the V gene TRBV2; D gene ambiguous. This CDR3 contains 14 residues. Trimming took 7 bases from V and 7 from J, leaving 19 bases between them. CDR1 is SNHLY and CDR2 is FYNNEI in the germline V gene.

The chain links TRBV10-3 to TRBJ2-2, with D tentatively TRBD2 (6 bases). V was shortened by 0 bases and J by 6 bases, with 14 bases between the two germline ends. CDR3 size: 16 residues. Germline CDR1 is ENHRY and CDR2 is SYGVKD. The CDR3 loop reads CAISESMLGGSGELFF. Written as DNA, the CDR3 is TGTGCCATCAGTGAGTCGATGTTGGGGGGTTCCGGGGAGCTGTTTTTT.

V and J are TRBV5-6 and TRBJ2-7, with TRBD1 matching 9 bases. The J segment lost 4 bases and the V segment lost 3 bases, leaving 8 bases of the junction unmatched. This CDR3 has 15 amino acids. Germline CDR1 SGHDT, CDR2 YYEEEE. The CDR3 DNA follows: TGTGCCAGCAGCTACTCCGGGACAGGGCGATACGAGCAGTACTTC. Translating gives CASSYSGTGRYEQYF.

The rearrangement uses TRBV19 and TRBJ2-7, with D perhaps TRBD2 (6 bases). CDR3 length: 14 residues. Trimming left V 4 bases short and J 0 bases short, with 10 bases between. Germline values: CDR1 LNHDA, CDR2 SQIVND (reference sequence). CDR3 coding DNA: TGTGCCAGTAGTAGGACGACTAGCTCCTACGAGCAGTACTTC. This sequence encodes CASSRTTSSYEQYF.

The rearrangement uses TRBV4-2 and TRBJ2-1; perhaps TRBD1 as D (5 bases). The germline V gene encodes CDR1 LGHNA and CDR2 YNFKEQ. This CDR3 comprises 17 residues. The V gene lost 3 bases and the J gene lost 8 bases, with 23 bases spanning the gap. The CDR3 loop reads CASSHAPMGQPKDEQFF. CDR3 nucleotide sequence: TGTGCCAGCAGCCATGCGCCAATGGGGCAGCCCAAAGATGAGCAGTTCTTC.

This chain uses TRBV19 with TRBJ1-1, with a tentative D call TRBD1 (5 bases). CDR3 length: 14 amino acids. Deletions cut 6 bases from V and 1 base from J, with 12 bases between. Germline assignment: CDR1 LNHDA and CDR2 SQIVND (reference sequence). The CDR3 protein is CASSNFRGNTEAFF. The CDR3, as DNA: TGTGCCAGTAGCAACTTTAGGGGGAACACTGAAGCTTTCTTT.

This clone has a single count. The rearrangement links TRBV19 to TRBJ2-3, with 11 bases identical to TRBD2. In germline, CDR1 is LNHDA, CDR2 SQIVND (reference sequence). Trimming cost V 8 bases and J 0 bases; bases outside gene matches: 7. CDR3 length equals 16 residues. CDR3 residues: CASSGLAAISTDTQYF. CDR3 DNA sequence: TGTGCCAGTTCGGGACTAGCGGCAATTAGCACAGATACGCAGTATTTT.

V and J are TRBV19 and TRBJ2-7, with a weak D call TRBD1 (7 bases). Germline V lookup: CDR1 LNHDA, CDR2 SQIVND (reference sequence). The V end was cut by 8 bases, the J end by 7 bases, with 21 bases between. The CDR3 extends over 14 amino acids. Here the CDR3 reads CASRRQGGFSEQYF. The CDR3 nucleotides read TGTGCCAGTCGAAGACAGGGAGGATTCTCTGAGCAGTACTTC.

This clone was seen only a few times. The chain employs TRBV27 and TRBJ2-7; TRBD1 matches 7 bases. This CDR3 is 14 amino acids long. Germline V gene lookup returns CDR1 MNHEY and CDR2 SMNVEV (reference sequence). Losses at the gene ends were 3 bases for V and 2 bases for J; bases not matched to a gene: 4. The CDR3 bases are TGTGCCAGCAGTTTTACAGGGGATACCTACGAGCAGTACTTC. It yields the protein CASSFTGDTYEQYF.

The chain's CDR3 is CASSSLSQGTEAFF. The CDR3 nucleotides read TGCGCCAGCAGCTCCTTATCTCAGGGCACTGAAGCTTTCTTT. The chain is built from TRBV5-1 and TRBJ1-1; D is perhaps TRBD1 (5 bases). The length of the CDR3 is 14 residues. With 3 bases removed from V and 4 bases from J, the gap between germline ends came to 13 bases. In germline, CDR1 is SGHRS, CDR2 YFSETQ. Drawing the rest from reference TRBV5-1 and TRBJ1-1, the complete variable domain is KAGVTQTPRYLIKTRGQQVTLSCSPISGHRSVSWYQQTPGQGLQFLFEYFSETQRNKGNFPGRFSGRQFSNSRSEMNVSTLELGDSALYLCASSSLSQGTEAFFGQGTRLTVV.

The chain has TRBV29-1 and TRBJ1-2; no firm D call. Trimming stripped 1 base from V and 8 bases from J, with 11 bases between. Germline V CDR1 and CDR2: SQVTM, ANQGSEA. CDR3 length: 12 amino acids. The CDR3 sequence: CSVEALAQGYTF. CDR3 bases: TGCAGCGTTGAAGCCCTCGCCCAGGGCTACACCTTC.

This clone was counted once. The chain is built from TRBV6-6 and TRBJ1-6, with TRBD1 matching over 7 bases. Germline CDR1 reads MNHNY; CDR2 reads SVGAGI (reference sequence). The CDR3 spans 14 residues. Trimming took 6 bases from V and 6 from J; bases not matched to a gene: 5. The CDR3 coding sequence is TGTGCCAGCAGAACCGGGGACAGTAATTCACCCCTCCACTTT. It codes for CASRTGDSNSPLHF.

This CDR3 is CASSLNSGNWQPQHF. In DNA, the CDR3 is TGTGCCAGCAGTTTAAACTCGGGTAACTGGCAGCCCCAGCATTTT. The chain employs TRBV28 and TRBJ1-5; D remains ambiguous. CDR3 length equals 15 residues. The V gene's germline CDR1 is MDHEN and CDR2 SYDVKM. The germline V and J ends were trimmed by 2 bases and 7 bases, with 15 bases remaining between them.

The chain recombines TRBV6-6 with TRBJ2-7; 7 positions agree with TRBD2. Germline assignment: CDR1 MNHNY and CDR2 SVGAGI (reference sequence). This CDR3 spans 14 amino acids. Losses at the gene ends were 6 bases for V and 2 bases for J; bases not matched to a gene: 7. CDR3 residues: CASRSGAPPYEQYF. CDR3 in DNA: TGTGCCAGCAGGAGCGGGGCTCCACCCTACGAGCAGTACTTC.